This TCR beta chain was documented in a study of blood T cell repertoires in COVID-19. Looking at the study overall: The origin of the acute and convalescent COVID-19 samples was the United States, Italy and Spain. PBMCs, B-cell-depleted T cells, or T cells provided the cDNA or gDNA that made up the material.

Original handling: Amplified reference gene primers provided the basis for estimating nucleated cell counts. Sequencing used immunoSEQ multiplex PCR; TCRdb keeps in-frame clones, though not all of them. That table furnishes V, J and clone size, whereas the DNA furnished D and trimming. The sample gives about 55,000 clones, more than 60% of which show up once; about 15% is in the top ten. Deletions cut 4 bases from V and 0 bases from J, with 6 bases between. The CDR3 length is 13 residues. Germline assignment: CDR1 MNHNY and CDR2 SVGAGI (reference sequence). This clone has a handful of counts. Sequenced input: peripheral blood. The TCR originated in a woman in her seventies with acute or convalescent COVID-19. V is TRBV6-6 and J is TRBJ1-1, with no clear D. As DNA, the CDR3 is TGTGCCAGCAGTTTAATAGTGAACACTGAAGCTTTCTTT. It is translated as CASSLIVNTEAFF.